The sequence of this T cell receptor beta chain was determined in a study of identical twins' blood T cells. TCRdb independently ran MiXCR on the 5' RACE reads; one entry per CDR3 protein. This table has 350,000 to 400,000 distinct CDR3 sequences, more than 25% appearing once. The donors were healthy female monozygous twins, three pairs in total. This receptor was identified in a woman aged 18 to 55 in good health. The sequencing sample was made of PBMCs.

The CDR3: CASSHYYGYTF. The CDR3 coding sequence is TGTGCCAGCAGCCACTACTATGGCTACACCTTC. The chain employs TRBV3-1 and TRBJ1-2; no reliable D call. The CDR3 extends over 11 amino acids. V lost 3 bases to trimming and J lost 3 bases, with 2 bases between them. Germline V gene lookup returns CDR1 LGHDT and CDR2 YNNKEL (reference sequence).